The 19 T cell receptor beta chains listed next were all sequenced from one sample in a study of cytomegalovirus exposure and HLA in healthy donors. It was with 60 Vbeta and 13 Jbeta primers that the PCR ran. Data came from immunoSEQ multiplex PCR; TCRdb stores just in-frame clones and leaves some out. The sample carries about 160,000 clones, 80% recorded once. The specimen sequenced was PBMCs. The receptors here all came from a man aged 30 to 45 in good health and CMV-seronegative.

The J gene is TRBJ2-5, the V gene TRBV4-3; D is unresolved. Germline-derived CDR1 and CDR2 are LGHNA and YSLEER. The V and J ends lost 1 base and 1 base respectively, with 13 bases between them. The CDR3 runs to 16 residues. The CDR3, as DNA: TGCGCCAGCAGCCAAGGACGACTGTTCTCCCAAGAGACCCAGTACTTC. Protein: CASSQGRLFSQETQYF.

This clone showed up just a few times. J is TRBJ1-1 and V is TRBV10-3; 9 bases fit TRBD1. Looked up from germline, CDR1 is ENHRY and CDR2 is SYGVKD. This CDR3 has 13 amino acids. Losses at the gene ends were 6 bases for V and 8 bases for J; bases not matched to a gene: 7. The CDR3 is CAIRPRDRAEAFF. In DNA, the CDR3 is TGTGCCATCAGGCCGCGGGACAGGGCCGAAGCTTTCTTT.

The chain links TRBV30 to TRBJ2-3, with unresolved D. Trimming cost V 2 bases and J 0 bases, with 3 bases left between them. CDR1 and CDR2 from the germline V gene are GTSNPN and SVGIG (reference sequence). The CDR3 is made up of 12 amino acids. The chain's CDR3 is CAWSRSTDTQYF. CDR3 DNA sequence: TGTGCCTGGAGTCGGAGCACAGATACGCAGTATTTT.

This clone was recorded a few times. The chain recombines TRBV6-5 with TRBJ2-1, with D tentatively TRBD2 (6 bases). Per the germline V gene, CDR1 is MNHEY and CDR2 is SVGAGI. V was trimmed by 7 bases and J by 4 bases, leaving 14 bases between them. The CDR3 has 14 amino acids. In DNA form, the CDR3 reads TGTGCCAGCACCCGAGGTAGCGGTTACAATGAGCAGTTCTTC. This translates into CASTRGSGYNEQFF.

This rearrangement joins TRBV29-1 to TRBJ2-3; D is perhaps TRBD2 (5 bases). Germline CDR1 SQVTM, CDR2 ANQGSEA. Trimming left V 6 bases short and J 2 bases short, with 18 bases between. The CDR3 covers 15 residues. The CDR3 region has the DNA TGCAGCGTGATCAGGATCGAGGGAGCCACAGATACGCAGTATTTT. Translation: CSVIRIEGATDTQYF.

For the CDR3, the DNA is TGCGCCAGCAGTCTCCTTAGCGGGGTAGCCTACGAGCAGTACTTC. It encodes CASSLLSGVAYEQYF. The rearrangement links TRBV5-1 to TRBJ2-7; 8 bases line up with TRBD2. After removal of 5 bases from V and 2 bases from J, the junction contained 9 bases not matched to a gene. The CDR3 contains 15 residues. Germline CDR1 and CDR2: SGHRS and YFSETQ.

CDR3 in amino acids: CASRLGANAYEQYF. CDR3 nucleotide sequence: TGTGCCAGCAGATTAGGGGCGAACGCCTACGAGCAGTACTTC. The chain has TRBV6-5 and TRBJ2-7; D may be TRBD1 (5 bases). Germline V gives CDR1 MNHEY, CDR2 SVGAGI. The CDR3 covers 14 residues. V was clipped by 6 bases and J by 2 bases, with 14 bases between them.

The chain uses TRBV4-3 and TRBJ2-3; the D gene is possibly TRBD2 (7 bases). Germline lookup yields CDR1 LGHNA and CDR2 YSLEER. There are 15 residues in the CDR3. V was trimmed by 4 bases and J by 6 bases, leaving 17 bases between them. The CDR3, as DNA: TGCGCCAGCAGCCGCGATCCGGGGGGCGGTGATACGCAGTATTTT. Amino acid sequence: CASSRDPGGGDTQYF.

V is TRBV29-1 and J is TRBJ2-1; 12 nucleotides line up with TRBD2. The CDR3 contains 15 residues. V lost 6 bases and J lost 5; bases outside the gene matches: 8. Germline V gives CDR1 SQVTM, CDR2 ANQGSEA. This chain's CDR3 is CSVGRLAGANNEQFF. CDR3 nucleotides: TGCAGCGTCGGTAGACTAGCGGGGGCGAACAATGAGCAGTTCTTC.

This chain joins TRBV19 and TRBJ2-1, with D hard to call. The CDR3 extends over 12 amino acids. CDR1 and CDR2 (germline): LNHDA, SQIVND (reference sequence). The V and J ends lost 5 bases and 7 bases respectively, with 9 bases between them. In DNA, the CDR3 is TGTGCCAGTAGTCGGTTCGGGAATGAGCAGTTCTTC. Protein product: CASSRFGNEQFF.

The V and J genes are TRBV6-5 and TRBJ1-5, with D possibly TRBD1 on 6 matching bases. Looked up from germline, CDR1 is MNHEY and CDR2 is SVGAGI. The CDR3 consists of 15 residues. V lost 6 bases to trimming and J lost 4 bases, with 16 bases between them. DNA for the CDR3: TGTGCCAGCAGCGTGGGACACACTGAGAATCAGCCCCAGCATTTT. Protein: CASSVGHTENQPQHF.

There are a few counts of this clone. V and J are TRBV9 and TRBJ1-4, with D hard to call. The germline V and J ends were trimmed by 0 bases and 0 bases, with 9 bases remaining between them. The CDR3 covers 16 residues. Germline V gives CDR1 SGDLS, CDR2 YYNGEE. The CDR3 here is CASSVGRSSTNEKLFF. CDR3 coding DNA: TGTGCCAGCAGCGTAGGAAGAAGCTCAACTAATGAAAAACTGTTTTTT.

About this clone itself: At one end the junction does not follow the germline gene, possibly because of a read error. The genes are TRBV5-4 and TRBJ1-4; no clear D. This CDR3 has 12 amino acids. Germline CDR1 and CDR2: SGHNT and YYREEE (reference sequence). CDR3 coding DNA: TGTGCCAGCAGCTTGCCTAATGAAAAATTGTTTTTT. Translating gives CASSLPNEKLFF. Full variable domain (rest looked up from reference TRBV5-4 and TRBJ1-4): ETGVTQSPTHLIKTRGQQVTLRCSSQSGHNTVSWYQQALGQGPQFIFQYYREEENGRGNFPPRFSGLQFPNYSSELNVNALELDDSALYLCASSLPNEKLFFGSGTQLSVL.

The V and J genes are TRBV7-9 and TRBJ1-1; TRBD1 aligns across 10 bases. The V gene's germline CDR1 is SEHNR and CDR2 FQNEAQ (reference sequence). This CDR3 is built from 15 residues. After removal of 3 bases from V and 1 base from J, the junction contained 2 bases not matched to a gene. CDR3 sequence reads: CASSLTGGWNTEAFF. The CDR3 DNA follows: TGTGCCAGCAGCTTGACAGGGGGCTGGAACACTGAAGCTTTCTTT.

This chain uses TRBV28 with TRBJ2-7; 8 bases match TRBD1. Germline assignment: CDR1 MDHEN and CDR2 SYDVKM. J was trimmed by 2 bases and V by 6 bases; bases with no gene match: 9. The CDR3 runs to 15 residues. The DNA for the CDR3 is TGTGCCAGCAGCACTCAGAGGACAGGGCCCTACGAGCAGTACTTC. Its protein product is CASSTQRTGPYEQYF.

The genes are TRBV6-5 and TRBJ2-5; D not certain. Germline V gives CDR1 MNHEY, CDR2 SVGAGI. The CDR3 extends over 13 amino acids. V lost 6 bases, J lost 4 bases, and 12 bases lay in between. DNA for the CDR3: TGTGCCAGCAGCCCCACTTCCCCAGAGACCCAGTACTTC. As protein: CASSPTSPETQYF.

The CDR3 bases are TGCGCCAGCAGTGATGTGCTTTTCTCGGGAGAGCAGTTCTTC. Translation: CASSDVLFSGEQFF. V is TRBV10-1 and J is TRBJ2-1, with D tentatively TRBD2 (5 bases). CDR3 length: 14 amino acids. Germline CDR1 and CDR2: WNHNN and SYGVQD (reference sequence). V was pared by 3 bases and J by 10 bases, with 16 bases between.

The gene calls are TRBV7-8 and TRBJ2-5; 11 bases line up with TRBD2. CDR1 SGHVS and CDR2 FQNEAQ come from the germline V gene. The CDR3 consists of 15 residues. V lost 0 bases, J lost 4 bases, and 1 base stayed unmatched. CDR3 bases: TGTGCCAGCAGCTTAGCCGGGACTAGCGGAGAGACCCAGTACTTC. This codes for CASSLAGTSGETQYF.

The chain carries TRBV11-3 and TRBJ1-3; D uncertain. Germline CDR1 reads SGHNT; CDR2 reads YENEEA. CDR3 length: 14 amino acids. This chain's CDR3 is CEKRPTGSGNTIYF. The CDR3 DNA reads TGTGAAAAGCGTCCAACCGGGTCTGGAAACACCATATATTTT.